This is a list of T cell receptor beta chains from one sample in a study of cytomegalovirus exposure and HLA in healthy donors. TCRdb's copy holds only in-frame clones and misses some; the assay was immunoSEQ multiplex PCR. Of 150,000 to 200,000 clones detected, roughly 80% appear once; the ten largest clones hold 0.5% to 0.8%. Sequenced sample: PBMCs. Receptor source: a boy aged 5 to 17 in good health and CMV-seronegative. The CDR3 runs from the conserved cysteine through the conserved F or W. The D gene is left open where the match is weak. The size entry is marked missing in some rows and otherwise reads once, few, many or a size class.

TRBV6-5,15,TRBD2,-,TRBJ2-1,TGTGCCAGCAGGCGACTAGCGGGGGGCTACAATGAGCAGTTCTTC,CASRRLAGGYNEQFF
TRBV4-3,15,TRBD1,-,TRBJ2-2,TGCGCCAGCAGTCGGACAGGGATGGAAACCGGGGAGCTGTTTTTT,CASSRTGMETGELFF
TRBV4-1,16,TRBD1,few,TRBJ1-4,TGCGCCAGCAGCCAAGATGGGGACAGGTCTAATGAAAAACTGTTTTTT,CASSQDGDRSNEKLFF
TRBV13,16,TRBD2,-,TRBJ2-5,TGTGCCAGCAGCTTTATTAGCGGGGGGGGCCAAGAGACCCAGTACTTC,CASSFISGGGQETQYF
TRBV7-9,12,-,-,TRBJ1-4,TGTGCCAGCAGCTTACATGGCGAAAAACTGTTTTTT,CASSLHGEKLFF
TRBV13,16,-,-,TRBJ1-1,TGTGCCAGCAGCTTAGTTCGGGGGATGATGAACACTGAAGCTTTCTTT,CASSLVRGMMNTEAFF
TRBV19,12,-,few,TRBJ1-1,TGTGCCAGTAGTACCCGACAGGCAGAAGCTTTCTTT,CASSTRQAEAFF
TRBV11-3,17,TRBD1,-,TRBJ1-3,TGTGCCAGCAGCTTAATCCCCGGACAGGGTTGGGGAAACACCATATATTTT,CASSLIPGQGWGNTIYF
TRBV6-1,14,TRBD1,-,TRBJ2-7,TGTGCCAGCAGTGAAGCTGGGACAGCCTACGAGCAGTACTTC,CASSEAGTAYEQYF
TRBV7-3,19,TRBD1,-,TRBJ2-6,TGTGCCAGCAGCCGAAAAGCCCGGGACAGGGTTTCTGGGGCCAACGTCCTGACTTTC,CASSRKARDRVSGANVLTF
TRBV5-1,15,TRBD2,-,TRBJ2-3,TGCGCCAGCAGACTGACTAGCGCCAACACAGATACGCAGTATTTT,CASRLTSANTDTQYF
TRBV27,12,TRBD1,-,TRBJ1-1,TGTGCCAGCAGTTGGGGGACAGGGGAAGCTTTCTTT,CASSWGTGEAFF
TRBV12-5,19,-,-,TRBJ1-4,TGTGCTAGTGGTTCCTATCGGAGAGGGGGAATACCGGCTAATGAAAAACTGTTTTTT,CASGSYRRGGIPANEKLFF
TRBV5-1,16,TRBD1,-,TRBJ2-1,TGCGCCAGCAGCTTGGTCAGGGGGCGGACCTACAATGAGCAGTTCTTC,CASSLVRGRTYNEQFF
TRBV7-2,12,-,once,TRBJ2-3,TGTGCCAGCAGCTTAGGGGCGGATACGCAGTATTTT,CASSLGADTQYF
TRBV25-1,15,-,-,TRBJ2-3,TGTGCCAGCAGAAGAGGACAGACAACTTGGGATACGCAGTATTTT,CASRRGQTTWDTQYF
TRBV2,14,TRBD1,once,TRBJ1-1,TGTGCCAGGGGGACAGGGGTAAGGAACACTGAAGCTTTCTTT,CARGTGVRNTEAFF
TRBV19,15,TRBD1,-,TRBJ2-2,TGTGCCAGTTTGGAGAGGGGGCCGGACACCGGGGAGCTGTTTTTT,CASLERGPDTGELFF
TRBV18,14,-,-,TRBJ1-3,TGTGCCAGCTCACCACGGCAGGCCGCGCACACCATATATTTT,CASSPRQAAHTIYF
TRBV19,10,-,-,TRBJ1-5,TGTGCCAGTGGGGCGGGACCCCAGCATTTT,CASGAGPQHF
TRBV4-2,19,TRBD2,-,TRBJ2-1,TGTGCCAGCAGCCTAACTCTCGGACTAGCGGGAGATTCATACAATGAGCAGTTCTTC,CASSLTLGLAGDSYNEQFF
TRBV30,14,-,-,TRBJ2-7,TGTGCCTGGAGTGTACGACGGGTAGAGGGCGAGCAGTACTTC,CAWSVRRVEGEQYF